Following are 8 T cell receptor beta chains from one sample sequenced in a study of identical twins. TCRdb recomputed calls from the 5' RACE reads with MiXCR, one row per CDR3 protein. This table holds 1.5 million to 2 million distinct CDR3 sequences, about 32% found once. The sample was cord blood. The receptors shown here come from a newborn girl in good health.

The chain carries TRBV7-8 and TRBJ2-1; D uncertain. V dropped 4 bases and J dropped 0 bases, with 7 bases sitting between them. The CDR3 totals 14 residues. From germline, CDR1 is SGHVS and CDR2 FQNEAQ. CDR3 DNA sequence: TGTGCCAGCAGCTCCGCCCGCTCCTACAATGAGCAGTTCTTC. Translating gives CASSSARSYNEQFF.

This clonotype was detected once. V is TRBV6-1 and J is TRBJ1-2; D is perhaps TRBD1 (5 bases). V was pared by 2 bases and J by 4 bases, with 8 bases between. CDR3 length equals 13 residues. Germline CDR1 MNHNS, CDR2 SASEGT. CDR3 loop: CASSEQGRYGYTF. The CDR3 DNA follows: TGTGCCAGCAGTGAACAGGGCCGCTATGGCTACACCTTC.

The chain employs TRBV20-1 and TRBJ1-1; D possibly corresponds to TRBD1 (6 bases). V was clipped by 0 bases and J by 0 bases, with 14 bases between them. Germline CDR1 is DFQATT and CDR2 is SNEGSKA (reference sequence). The CDR3 has 16 residues. DNA for the CDR3: TGCAGTGCTAGAGATCGCCGGGGGCGGATGAACACTGAAGCTTTCTTT. Protein sequence: CSARDRRGRMNTEAFF.

The chain employs TRBV6-1 and TRBJ1-5; 11 bases map to TRBD1. Losses at the gene ends were 7 bases for V and 6 bases for J; bases not matched to a gene: 5. The CDR3 length is 14 residues. Per germline, CDR1 MNHNS and CDR2 SASEGT. The CDR3 bases are TGTGCCAGCAAAGGACAGGGGGCGCGTCAGCCCCAGCATTTT. It specifies CASKGQGARQPQHF.

This clonotype was counted only a few times. This rearrangement joins TRBV24-1 to TRBJ1-2; TRBD1 matches 10 bases. After removal of 3 bases from V and 4 bases from J, the junction contained 4 bases not matched to a gene. Germline CDR1 reads KGHDR; CDR2 reads SFDVKD. This CDR3 is built from 15 residues. CDR3 residues: CATSDPGQGTYGYTF. Written as DNA, the CDR3 is TGTGCCACCAGTGATCCGGGACAGGGGACCTATGGCTACACCTTC.

The sample holds a few counts of this clonotype. The rearrangement links TRBV7-2 to TRBJ1-5, with 8 nucleotides matching TRBD1. Germline assignment: CDR1 SGHTA and CDR2 FQGNSA. The CDR3 has 16 residues. Trimming at V came to 4 bases and at J to 2 bases, leaving 7 bases not matched to a gene. Here the CDR3 reads CASSSRTGRGNQPQHF. The CDR3 DNA follows: TGTGCCAGCAGCTCTCGGACAGGGAGGGGCAATCAGCCCCAGCATTTT.

There are a few counts of this clonotype. The chain joins TRBV5-1 to TRBJ1-1; 7 bases fit TRBD1. After removal of 4 bases from V and 4 bases from J, the junction contained 10 bases not matched to a gene. There are 15 residues in the CDR3. Germline V CDR1 and CDR2: SGHRS, YFSETQ. This chain's CDR3 is CASSPKQGLVTEAFF. The CDR3, as DNA: TGCGCCAGCAGCCCAAAACAGGGGCTGGTCACTGAAGCTTTCTTT. Full variable domain (remainder filled in from reference TRBV5-1 and TRBJ1-1): KAGVTQTPRYLIKTRGQQVTLSCSPISGHRSVSWYQQTPGQGLQFLFEYFSETQRNKGNFPGRFSGRQFSNSRSEMNVSTLELGDSALYLCASSPKQGLVTEAFFGQGTRLTVV.

The V gene is TRBV29-1, the J gene TRBJ1-1; TRBD1 matches at 7 bases. The germline V gene encodes CDR1 SQVTM and CDR2 ANQGSEA. This CDR3 spans 14 amino acids. The V segment lost 4 bases and the J segment 4 bases; nucleotides outside the gene matches: 9. The CDR3 DNA sequence: TGCAGCGTTGTCTCAACAGGGGTGGCCACTGAAGCTTTCTTT. Translating it yields CSVVSTGVATEAFF. The full variable domain, completed using reference TRBV29-1 and TRBJ1-1, is SAVISQKPSRDICQRGTSLTIQCQVDSQVTMMFWYRQQPGQSLTLIATANQGSEATYESGFVIDKFPISRPNLTFSTLTVSNMSPEDSSIYLCSVVSTGVATEAFFGQGTRLTVV.